This TCR beta chain was sequenced in a study of T cell changes during pregnancy in multiple sclerosis. Some clones are missing from TCRdb's copy, which holds only in-frame ones; the method was immunoSEQ multiplex PCR. Counted here are about 85,000 clones, roughly 92% occurring once; the ten biggest clones make up approximately 2.5%. V lost 4 bases, J lost 6 bases, and 5 bases stayed unmatched. The CDR3 spans 13 residues. Germline V gene lookup returns CDR1 LNHDA and CDR2 SQIVND (reference sequence). This clone was observed a few times. The sequencing used peripheral blood, collected in the first trimester of pregnancy. This rearrangement joins TRBV19 to TRBJ1-1; TRBD1 matches 7 bases. This receptor was identified in a female donor with multiple sclerosis, enrolled in a pregnancy study. This CDR3 reads CASSRGQFAEAFF. DNA for the CDR3: TGTGCCAGTAGTAGGGGACAGTTCGCTGAAGCTTTCTTT.